A single sample is the source of the 10 T cell receptor beta chains below, sequenced in a study of human thymus T cells. Thymus pieces cut out during corrective heart surgery were the tissue that was used. Measured with immunoSEQ multiplex PCR; TCRdb has only the in-frame clones, and not every one. The repertoire holds about 120,000 clones, around 94% seen once, with approximately 0.022% in the top ten. The sequencing input was thymus tissue. Every receptor here comes from a boy in the first two years of life with a congenital heart defect but otherwise immunologically healthy.

Only one count was recorded for this clone. This rearrangement joins TRBV12-5 to TRBJ1-1; no definite D call. Germline CDR1 LGHNT, CDR2 FRNRAP. With 5 bases removed from V and 6 bases from J, the gap between germline ends came to 13 bases. This CDR3 has 13 amino acids. The CDR3 protein is CASGTAAPPEAFF. CDR3 bases: TGTGCTAGTGGTACGGCCGCCCCGCCTGAAGCTTTCTTT.

V and J are TRBV28 and TRBJ1-2; D remains ambiguous. This CDR3 is built from 13 residues. Deletions cut 10 bases from V and 8 bases from J, with 20 bases between. Germline assignment: CDR1 MDHEN and CDR2 SYDVKM. CDR3 region: CATLPGRLPGYTF. For the CDR3, the DNA is TGTGCCACCCTACCCGGACGGCTACCAGGCTACACCTTC.

This rearrangement joins TRBV7-6 to TRBJ1-4; TRBD1 matches at 7 bases. J gave up 10 bases and V 5 bases, and 10 bases lay outside the gene matches. This CDR3 has 14 amino acids. From germline, CDR1 is SGHVS and CDR2 FNYEAQ. The CDR3 DNA sequence: TGTGCCAGCAGCCCCTACAGGGGTACAGGAAAACTGTTTTTT. Its protein product is CASSPYRGTGKLFF.

This clone has only one observation. J is TRBJ2-1 and V is TRBV4-3, with TRBD1 matching over 11 bases. CDR1 LGHNA and CDR2 YSLEER come from the germline V gene. Trimming took 0 bases from V and 11 from J; bases not matched to a gene: 9. CDR3 length: 16 residues. CDR3 residues: CASSQEAGTGGIKQFF. CDR3 nucleotide sequence: TGCGCCAGCAGCCAAGAAGCTGGGACAGGGGGAATTAAGCAGTTCTTC.

This chain uses TRBV4-3 with TRBJ2-5; possible D gene TRBD1, 5 bases. Germline V gene sequence: CDR1 LGHNA, CDR2 YSLEER. Trimming pared 0 bases from V and 5 bases from J, leaving 13 bases between. The CDR3 length is 15 residues. The CDR3 protein is CASSQDVGQGETQYF. The CDR3 DNA reads as TGCGCCAGCAGCCAAGATGTGGGGCAGGGCGAGACCCAGTACTTC.

The V gene is TRBV5-8, the J gene TRBJ2-7, with D perhaps matching TRBD1 or TRBD2 (5 bases each). Germline V gene sequence: CDR1 SGHTS, CDR2 YDEGEE. V dropped 4 bases and J dropped 5 bases, with 19 bases sitting between them. CDR3 length equals 15 residues. The CDR3 nucleotides are TGTGCCAGCAGCCTGGGGACGGGGCGGTGGGACGAGCAGTACTTC. It yields the protein CASSLGTGRWDEQYF.

The V call is TRBV6-6, the J call TRBJ2-7; D is possibly TRBD1 or TRBD2 (8 bases each). The germline V and J ends were trimmed by 0 bases and 7 bases, with 19 bases remaining between them. Germline assignment: CDR1 MNHNY and CDR2 SVGAGI (reference sequence). The CDR3 sequence is 16 residues long. CDR3 nucleotide sequence: TGTGCCAGCAGTTACTCTTACCGGACAGGGACTAGTGAGCAGTACTTC. It encodes CASSYSYRTGTSEQYF.

The rearrangement joins TRBV5-5 to TRBJ1-3; D is unresolved. This CDR3 has 14 residues. Trimming removed 0 bases from V and 8 bases from J, with 12 bases in between. Germline CDR1 is SGHKS and CDR2 is YYEKEE (reference sequence). The CDR3 sequence is CASSLGLRGDTIYF. In nucleotides, the CDR3 is TGTGCCAGCAGCTTGGGCCTGCGGGGAGACACCATATATTTT.

This clone showed up just once. The chain carries TRBV7-6 and TRBJ2-1; maybe TRBD2 (6 bases). This CDR3 is built from 16 residues. Per the germline V gene, CDR1 is SGHVS and CDR2 is FNYEAQ. Trimming stripped 5 bases from V and 1 base from J, with 15 bases between. This chain's CDR3 is CASSPSGSASYNEQFF. DNA of the CDR3: TGTGCCAGCAGCCCCTCCGGGAGCGCTTCCTACAATGAGCAGTTCTTC.

The sample holds one count of this clone. V gene TRBV4-2 combines with J gene TRBJ2-5, with 8 bases that match TRBD2. Trimming took 1 base from V and 6 from J; bases not matched to a gene: 16. CDR1 and CDR2 from the germline V gene are LGHNA and YNFKEQ. The CDR3 runs to 18 residues. Written as DNA, the CDR3 is TGTGCCAGCAGCCAAGGGGATTCGCGCGGGGGGCCCATAAAGACCCAGTACTTC. This translates into CASSQGDSRGGPIKTQYF.